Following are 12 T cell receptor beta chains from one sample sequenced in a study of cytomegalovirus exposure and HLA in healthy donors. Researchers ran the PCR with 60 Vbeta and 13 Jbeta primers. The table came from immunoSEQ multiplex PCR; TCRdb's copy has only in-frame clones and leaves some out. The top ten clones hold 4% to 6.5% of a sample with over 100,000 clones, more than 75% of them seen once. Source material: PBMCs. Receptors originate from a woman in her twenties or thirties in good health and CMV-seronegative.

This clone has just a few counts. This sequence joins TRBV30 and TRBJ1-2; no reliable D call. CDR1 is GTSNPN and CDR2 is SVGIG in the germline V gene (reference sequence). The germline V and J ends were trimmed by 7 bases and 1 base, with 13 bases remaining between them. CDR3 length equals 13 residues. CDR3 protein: CASPRRSNYGYTF. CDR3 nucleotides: TGTGCCTCCCCTCGAAGGAGTAACTATGGCTACACCTTC.

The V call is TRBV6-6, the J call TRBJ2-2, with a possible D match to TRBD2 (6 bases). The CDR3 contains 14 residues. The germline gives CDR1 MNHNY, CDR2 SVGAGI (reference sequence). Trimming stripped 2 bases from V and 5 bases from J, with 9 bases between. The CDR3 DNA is TGTGCCAGCAGTTACACTAGCTATACCGGGGAGCTGTTTTTT. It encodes CASSYTSYTGELFF.

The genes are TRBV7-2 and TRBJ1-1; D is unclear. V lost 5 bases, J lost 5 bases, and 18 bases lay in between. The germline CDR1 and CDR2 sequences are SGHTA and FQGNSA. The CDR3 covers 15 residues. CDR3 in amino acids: CASSPRDGLITEAFF. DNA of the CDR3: TGTGCCAGCAGCCCGAGAGATGGGCTTATTACTGAAGCTTTCTTT.

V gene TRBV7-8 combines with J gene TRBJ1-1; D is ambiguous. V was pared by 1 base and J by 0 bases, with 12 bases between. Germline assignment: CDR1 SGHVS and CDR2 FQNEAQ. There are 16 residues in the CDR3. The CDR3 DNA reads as TGTGCCAGCAGCTTAGTCTCCCCCCGAGTGAACACTGAAGCTTTCTTT. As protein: CASSLVSPRVNTEAFF.

The CDR3 loop is CASSRGTSGPHRGTDTQYF. CDR3 DNA: TGTGCCAGCAGCCGGGGGACTAGCGGACCTCATCGGGGCACAGATACGCAGTATTTT. The chain is built from TRBV7-6 and TRBJ2-3; 11 bases fit TRBD2. The CDR3 length is 19 residues. Germline values: CDR1 SGHVS, CDR2 FNYEAQ. The V and J ends lost 5 bases and 1 base, in that order; junction bases with no gene match: 14.

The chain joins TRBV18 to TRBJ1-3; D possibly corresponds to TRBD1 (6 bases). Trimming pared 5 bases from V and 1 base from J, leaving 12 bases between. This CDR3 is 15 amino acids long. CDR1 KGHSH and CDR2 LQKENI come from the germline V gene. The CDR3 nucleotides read TGTGCCAGCTCATCCGTACAGGGATCTGGAAACACCATATATTTT. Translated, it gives CASSSVQGSGNTIYF.

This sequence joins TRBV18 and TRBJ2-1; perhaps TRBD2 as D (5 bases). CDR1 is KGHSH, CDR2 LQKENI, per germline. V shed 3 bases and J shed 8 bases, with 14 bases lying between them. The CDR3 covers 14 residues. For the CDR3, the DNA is TGTGCCAGCTCACCTCAGTCCGGAGCGGATGAGCAGTTCTTC. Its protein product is CASSPQSGADEQFF.

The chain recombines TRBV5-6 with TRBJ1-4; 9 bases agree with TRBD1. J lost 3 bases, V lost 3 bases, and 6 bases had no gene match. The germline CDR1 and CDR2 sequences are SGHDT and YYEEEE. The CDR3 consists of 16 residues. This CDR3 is CASSYGTGHSNEKLFF. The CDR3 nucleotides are TGTGCCAGCAGCTACGGGACAGGGCATTCTAATGAAAAACTGTTTTTT.

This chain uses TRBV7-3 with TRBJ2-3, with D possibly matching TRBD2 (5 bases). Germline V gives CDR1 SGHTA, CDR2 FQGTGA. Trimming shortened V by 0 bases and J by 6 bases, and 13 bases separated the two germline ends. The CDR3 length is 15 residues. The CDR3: CASSLTFGIGDTQYF. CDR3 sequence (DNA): TGTGCCAGCAGCTTAACGTTCGGGATAGGCGATACGCAGTATTTT.

The CDR3 protein is CASSFGTGETQYF. CDR3 nucleotides: TGTGCCAGCAGCTTCGGGACAGGAGAGACCCAGTACTTC. J is TRBJ2-5 and V is TRBV7-2, with 8 bases matching TRBD1. CDR3 length: 13 residues. The junction had 1 base not matched to a gene; V was cut back by 3 bases and J by 4 bases. Germline loops: CDR1 SGHTA, CDR2 FQGNSA.

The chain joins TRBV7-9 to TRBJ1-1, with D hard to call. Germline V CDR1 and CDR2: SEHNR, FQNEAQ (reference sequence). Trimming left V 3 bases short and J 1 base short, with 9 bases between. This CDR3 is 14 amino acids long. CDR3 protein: CASSLYRTNTEAFF. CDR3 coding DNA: TGTGCCAGCAGCTTGTACAGAACGAACACTGAAGCTTTCTTT.

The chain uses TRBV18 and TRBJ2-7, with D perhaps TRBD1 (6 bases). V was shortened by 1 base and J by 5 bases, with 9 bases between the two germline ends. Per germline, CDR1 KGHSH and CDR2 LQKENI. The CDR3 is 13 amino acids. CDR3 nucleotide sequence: TGTGCCAGCTCACCACAGGGGGACCACGAGCAGTACTTC. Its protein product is CASSPQGDHEQYF.